What follows describes a single T cell receptor (beta chain). Only in-frame clones appear in the TCRdb table, and some are missing; sequencing was by immunoSEQ multiplex PCR. Of about 74,000 clones listed, about 91% are singletons. These data belong to a study of blood T cell repertoires in COVID-19. V was shortened by 1 base and J by 1 base, with 9 bases between the two germline ends. The CDR3 loop spans 15 amino acids. CDR1 SGHTS and CDR2 YDEGEE come from the germline V gene. The TCR originated in a woman aged 55-75 years with active COVID-19. The sample taken for sequencing was peripheral blood. V usage is TRBV5-8 and J usage is TRBJ1-5; the D gene is possibly TRBD1 (6 bases). CDR3: CASSLFRGSNQPQHF. In nucleotides, the CDR3 is TGTGCCAGCAGCTTGTTCAGGGGCAGCAATCAGCCCCAGCATTTT.